The 9 T cell receptor beta chains below were found in one sample sequenced in a study of shared clonotypes between healthy human individuals. The method was immunoSEQ multiplex PCR; TCRdb's version includes in-frame clones alone and lacks a portion of them. The sample lists 2,500,000 or so clones, roughly 92% seen once, with over 0.12% in the top ten. The sequencing input was naive CD4+ T cells sorted from blood. Subset denoted: CD45RA+ positively selected. The receptors originated from a man aged 18-30 years in good health.

V is TRBV9 and J is TRBJ2-3; 14 bases agree with TRBD2. CDR3 length equals 21 residues. Germline trimming cut 0 bases from V and 6 bases from J; bases unmatched to any gene: 18. CDR1 SGDLS and CDR2 YYNGEE come from the germline V gene. Written as DNA, the CDR3 is TGTGCCAGCAGCGTAGGTCCCGGGATTCGTGGGACTAGCGGGGGAGAGGATACGCAGTATTTT. Its translation: CASSVGPGIRGTSGGEDTQYF.

This chain connects TRBV7-2 to TRBJ2-1; D is perhaps TRBD2 (6 bases). The germline V and J ends were trimmed by 3 bases and 5 bases, with 11 bases remaining between them. The CDR3 consists of 14 residues. Germline V gene sequence: CDR1 SGHTA, CDR2 FQGNSA. The CDR3 nucleotides read TGTGCCAGCAGCTTTCCGGGAGCAAACAATGAGCAGTTCTTC. This sequence encodes CASSFPGANNEQFF.

Here the CDR3 DNA reads TGTGCCTGGAGTTTCGCTGAGAGCGGGGGCAAGACCCAGTACTTC. Protein product: CAWSFAESGGKTQYF. The rearrangement links TRBV30 to TRBJ2-5, with TRBD2 matching 8 bases. Germline values: CDR1 GTSNPN, CDR2 SVGIG (reference sequence). The trim removed 2 bases at V and 6 bases at J, leaving 11 bases unmatched. This CDR3 is built from 15 residues.

The CDR3 sequence: CASSSPLGRGGNEQFF. CDR3 sequence (DNA): TGTGCCAGCAGTTCCCCCCTCGGGAGGGGCGGCAATGAGCAGTTCTTC. The rearrangement joins TRBV6-5 to TRBJ2-1; 8 bases line up with TRBD2. Per germline, CDR1 MNHEY and CDR2 SVGAGI. With 4 bases clipped from V and 6 bases from J, the junction kept 11 bases outside the gene matches. The CDR3 totals 16 residues.

The rearrangement joins TRBV2 to TRBJ1-6; D is perhaps TRBD1 (6 bases). Trimming took off 3 bases at V and 9 bases at J, with 15 bases between the two ends. CDR1 SNHLY and CDR2 FYNNEI come from the germline V gene. CDR3 length equals 15 residues. The chain's CDR3 is CASSELGQGISPLHF. CDR3 DNA: TGTGCCAGCAGTGAGTTAGGGCAGGGGATTTCACCCCTCCACTTT.

This chain uses TRBV18 with TRBJ1-2, with 7 bases matching TRBD1. This CDR3 contains 15 residues. With V trimmed by 3 bases and J by 3 bases, 7 bases remained unmatched. CDR1 KGHSH and CDR2 LQKENI come from the germline V gene. CDR3 sequence (DNA): TGTGCCAGCTCACCTGGAGGGGGCGCAGACTATGGCTACACCTTC. It is translated as CASSPGGGADYGYTF.

The V and J genes are TRBV7-9 and TRBJ1-4; no clear D gene. The V gene's germline CDR1 is SEHNR and CDR2 FQNEAQ (reference sequence). V lost 5 bases, J lost 0 bases, and 13 bases lay in between. The CDR3 runs 16 residues. CDR3 loop: CASSPEGRSTNEKLFF. The CDR3 bases are TGTGCCAGCAGCCCCGAGGGCAGATCAACTAATGAAAAACTGTTTTTT.

The chain has TRBV11-2 and TRBJ1-3, with 7 bases aligning to TRBD1. Germline V lookup: CDR1 SGHAT, CDR2 FQNNGV. V shed 2 bases, J shed 0 bases, and the junction held 4 bases outside the gene matches. CDR3 length: 16 residues. CDR3: CASSLTGTVSGNTIYF. The CDR3 region has the DNA TGTGCCAGCAGCTTAACTGGGACAGTCTCTGGAAACACCATATATTTT. Full variable domain (rest looked up from reference TRBV11-2 and TRBJ1-3): EAGVAQSPRYKIIEKRQSVAFWCNPISGHATLYWYQQILGQGPKLLIQFQNNGVVDDSQLPKDRFSAERLKGVDSTLKIQPAKLEDSAVYLCASSLTGTVSGNTIYFGEGSWLTVV.

The chain couples TRBV5-4 to TRBJ2-2, with 7 bases lining up with TRBD2. Germline trimming cut 1 base from V and 7 bases from J; bases unmatched to any gene: 7. This CDR3 has 15 residues. Germline CDR1 SGHNT, CDR2 YYREEE (reference sequence). The CDR3, as DNA: TGTGCCAGCAGCTTGTACGGGGGGAAAGTCGGGGAGCTGTTTTTT. As protein: CASSLYGGKVGELFF.